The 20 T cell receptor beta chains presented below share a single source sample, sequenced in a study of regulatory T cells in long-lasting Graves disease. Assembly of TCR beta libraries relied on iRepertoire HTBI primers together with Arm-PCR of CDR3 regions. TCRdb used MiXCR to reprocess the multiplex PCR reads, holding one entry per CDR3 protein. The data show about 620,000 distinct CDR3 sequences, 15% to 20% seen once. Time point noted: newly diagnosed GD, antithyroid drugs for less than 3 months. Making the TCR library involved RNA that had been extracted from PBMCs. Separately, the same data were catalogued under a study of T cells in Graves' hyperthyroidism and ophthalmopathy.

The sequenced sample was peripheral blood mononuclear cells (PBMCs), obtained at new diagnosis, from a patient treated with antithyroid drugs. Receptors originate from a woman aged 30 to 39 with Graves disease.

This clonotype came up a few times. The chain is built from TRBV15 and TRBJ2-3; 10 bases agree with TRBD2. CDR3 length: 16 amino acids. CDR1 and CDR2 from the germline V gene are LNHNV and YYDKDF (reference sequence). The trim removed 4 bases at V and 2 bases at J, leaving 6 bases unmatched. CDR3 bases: TGTGCCACCAGCAATCCAACTAGCGGGGACACAGATACGCAGTATTTT. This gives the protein CATSNPTSGDTDTQYF.

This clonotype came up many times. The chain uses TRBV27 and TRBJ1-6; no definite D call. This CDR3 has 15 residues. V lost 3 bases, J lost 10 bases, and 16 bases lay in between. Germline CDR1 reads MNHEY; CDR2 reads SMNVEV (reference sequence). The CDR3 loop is CASSFGVQVGSPLHF. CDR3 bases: TGTGCCAGCAGTTTCGGAGTTCAAGTAGGGTCACCCCTCCACTTT.

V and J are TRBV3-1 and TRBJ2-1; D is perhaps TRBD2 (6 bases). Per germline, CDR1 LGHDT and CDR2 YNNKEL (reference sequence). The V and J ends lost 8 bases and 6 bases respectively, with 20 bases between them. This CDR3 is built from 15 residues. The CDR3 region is CASHRRDSHGNEQFF. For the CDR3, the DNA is TGTGCCAGCCACCGACGGGACTCCCATGGCAATGAGCAGTTCTTC.

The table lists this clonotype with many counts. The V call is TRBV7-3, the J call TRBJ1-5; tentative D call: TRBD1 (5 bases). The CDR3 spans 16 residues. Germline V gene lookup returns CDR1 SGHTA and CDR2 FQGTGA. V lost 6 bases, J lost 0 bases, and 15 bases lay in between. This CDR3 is CASRGPGQTSNQPQHF. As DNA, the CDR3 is TGTGCCAGCAGGGGGCCGGGGCAGACTAGCAATCAGCCCCAGCATTTT.

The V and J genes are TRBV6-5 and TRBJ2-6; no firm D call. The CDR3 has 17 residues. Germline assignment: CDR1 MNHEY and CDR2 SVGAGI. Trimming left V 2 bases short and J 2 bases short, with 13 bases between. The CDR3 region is CASSYRASTAGANVLTF. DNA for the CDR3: TGTGCCAGCAGTTACCGGGCCTCAACCGCTGGGGCCAACGTCCTGACTTTC.

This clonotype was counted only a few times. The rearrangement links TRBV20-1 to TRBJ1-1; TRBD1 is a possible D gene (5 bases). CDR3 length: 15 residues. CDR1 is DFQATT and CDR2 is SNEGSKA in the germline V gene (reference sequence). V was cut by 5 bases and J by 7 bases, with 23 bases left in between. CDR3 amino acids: CSAPQVRGGHGEAFF. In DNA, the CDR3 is TGCAGTGCTCCTCAGGTTAGGGGAGGGCACGGTGAAGCTTTCTTT.

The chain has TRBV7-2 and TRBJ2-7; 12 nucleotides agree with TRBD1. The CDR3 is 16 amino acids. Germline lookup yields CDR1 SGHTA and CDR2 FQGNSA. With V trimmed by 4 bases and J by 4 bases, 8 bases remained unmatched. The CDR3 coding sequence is TGTGCCAGCAGCTCCACTGGGACAGGGGGCTCATACGAGCAGTACTTC. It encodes CASSSTGTGGSYEQYF.

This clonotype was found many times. CDR3 bases: TGTGCCAGCAGTTTAAGGGACACACCGAACACTGAAGCTTTCTTT. As protein: CASSLRDTPNTEAFF. This chain links TRBV12-3 or TRBV12-4 with TRBJ1-1, with TRBD1 as a possible D gene (6 bases). Deletions cut 2 bases from V and 1 base from J, with 11 bases between. This CDR3 has 15 residues.

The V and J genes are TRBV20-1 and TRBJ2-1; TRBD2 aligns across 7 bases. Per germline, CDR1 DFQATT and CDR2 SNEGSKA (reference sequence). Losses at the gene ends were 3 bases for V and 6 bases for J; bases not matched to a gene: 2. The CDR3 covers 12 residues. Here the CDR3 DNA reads TGCAGTGCTAGGGGACTATTCAATGAGCAGTTCTTC. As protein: CSARGLFNEQFF.

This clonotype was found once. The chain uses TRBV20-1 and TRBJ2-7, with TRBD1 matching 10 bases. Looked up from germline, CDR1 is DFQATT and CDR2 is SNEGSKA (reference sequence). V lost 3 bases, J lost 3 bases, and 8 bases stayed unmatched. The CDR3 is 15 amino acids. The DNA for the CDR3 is TGCAGTGCTAGTTCCTTGGGGGACAGGGGCTACGAGCAGTACTTC. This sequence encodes CSASSLGDRGYEQYF.

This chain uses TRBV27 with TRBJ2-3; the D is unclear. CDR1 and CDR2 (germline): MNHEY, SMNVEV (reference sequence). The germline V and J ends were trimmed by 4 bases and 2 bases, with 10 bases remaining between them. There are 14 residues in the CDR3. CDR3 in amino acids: CASSYRSITDTQYF. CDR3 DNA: TGTGCCAGCAGTTATCGCAGCATCACAGATACGCAGTATTTT.

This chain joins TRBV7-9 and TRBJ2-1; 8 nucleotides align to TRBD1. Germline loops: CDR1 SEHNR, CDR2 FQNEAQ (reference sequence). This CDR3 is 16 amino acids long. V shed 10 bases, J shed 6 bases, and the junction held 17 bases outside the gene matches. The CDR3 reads CAIPKVPQGAINEQFF. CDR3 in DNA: TGTGCCATCCCAAAGGTTCCGCAGGGGGCTATCAATGAGCAGTTCTTC.

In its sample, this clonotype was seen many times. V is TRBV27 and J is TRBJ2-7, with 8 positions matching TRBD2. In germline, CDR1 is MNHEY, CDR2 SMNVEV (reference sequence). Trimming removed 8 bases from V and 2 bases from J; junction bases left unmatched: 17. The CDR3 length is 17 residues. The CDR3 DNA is TGTGCCAGCCGTCAGGGTAATGAACTAGCGGAGACCTACGAGCAGTACTTC. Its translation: CASRQGNELAETYEQYF.

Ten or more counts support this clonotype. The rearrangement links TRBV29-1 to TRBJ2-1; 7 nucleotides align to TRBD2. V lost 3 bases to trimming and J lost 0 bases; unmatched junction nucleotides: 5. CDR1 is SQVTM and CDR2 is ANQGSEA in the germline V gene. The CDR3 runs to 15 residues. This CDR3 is CSVEGGRFSYNEQFF. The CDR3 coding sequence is TGCAGCGTTGAGGGAGGGAGGTTCTCCTACAATGAGCAGTTCTTC.

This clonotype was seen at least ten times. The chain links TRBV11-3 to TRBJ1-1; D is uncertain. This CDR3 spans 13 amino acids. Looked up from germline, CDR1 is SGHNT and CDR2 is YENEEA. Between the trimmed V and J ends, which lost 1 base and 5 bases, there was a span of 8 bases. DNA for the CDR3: TGTGCCAGCAGCTTAGTCCCGGTTACTGAAGCTTTCTTT. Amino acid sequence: CASSLVPVTEAFF. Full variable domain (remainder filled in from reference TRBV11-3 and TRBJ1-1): EAGVVQSPRYKIIEKKQPVAFWCNPISGHNTLYWYLQNLGQGPELLIRYENEEAVDDSQLPKDRFSAERLKGVDSTLKIQPAELGDSAVYLCASSLVPVTEAFFGQGTRLTVV.

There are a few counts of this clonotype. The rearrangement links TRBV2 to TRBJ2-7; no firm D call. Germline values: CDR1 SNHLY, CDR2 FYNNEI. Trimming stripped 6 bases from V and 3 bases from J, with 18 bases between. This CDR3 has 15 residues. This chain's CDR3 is CASSVEDGELYEQYF. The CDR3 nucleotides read TGTGCCAGCAGCGTAGAAGACGGTGAACTCTACGAGCAGTACTTC.

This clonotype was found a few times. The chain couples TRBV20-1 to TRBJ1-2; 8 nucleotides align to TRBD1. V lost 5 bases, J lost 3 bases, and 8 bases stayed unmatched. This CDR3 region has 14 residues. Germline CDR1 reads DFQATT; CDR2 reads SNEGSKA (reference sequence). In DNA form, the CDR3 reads TGCAGTGCTGGACGACAGGGGTTTTACTATGGCTACACCTTC. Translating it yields CSAGRQGFYYGYTF.

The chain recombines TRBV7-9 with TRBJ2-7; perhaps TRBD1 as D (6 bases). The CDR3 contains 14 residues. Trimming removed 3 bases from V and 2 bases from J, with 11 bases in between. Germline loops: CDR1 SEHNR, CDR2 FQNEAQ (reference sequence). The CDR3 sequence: CASSFDRIPYEQYF. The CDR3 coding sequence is TGTGCCAGCAGCTTCGACAGGATCCCCTACGAGCAGTACTTC.

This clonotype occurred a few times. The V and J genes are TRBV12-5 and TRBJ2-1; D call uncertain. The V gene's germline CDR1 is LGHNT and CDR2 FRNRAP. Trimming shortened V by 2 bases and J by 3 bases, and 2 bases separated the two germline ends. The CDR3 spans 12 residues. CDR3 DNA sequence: TGTGCTAGTGGTTTGCTCTACAATGAGCAGTTCTTC. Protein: CASGLLYNEQFF.

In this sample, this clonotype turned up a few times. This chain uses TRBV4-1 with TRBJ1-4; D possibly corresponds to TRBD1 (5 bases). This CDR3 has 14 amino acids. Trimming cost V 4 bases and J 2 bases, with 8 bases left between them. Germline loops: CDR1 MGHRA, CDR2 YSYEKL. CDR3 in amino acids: CASSPRETNEKLFF. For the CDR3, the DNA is TGCGCCAGCAGCCCCAGGGAGACTAATGAAAAACTGTTTTTT.